This TCR beta chain is from a study of T cell responses to AZD1222 COVID-19 vaccine. Points from the study as a whole: Spike-wide coverage was observed for vaccine-associated CD4 TCRs, with dominant responses at 160-218 and 743-854. Unmutated variant regions are reportedly targeted by nearly half of spike-specific TCRs. Repertoires in all cases were sampled only once the peak T cell response had passed.

The repertoire was sequenced with immunoSEQ multiplex PCR; TCRdb's copy has only in-frame clones and lacks some. The top ten hold around 4.8% of the sample, which has about 110,000 clones, roughly nine tenths seen once. With regard to this clone: As yet, its antigen is unknown.

Per the germline V gene, CDR1 is SGHTA and CDR2 is FQGTGA. The CDR3 consists of 13 residues. V dropped 1 base and J dropped 5 bases, with 5 bases sitting between them. The chain has TRBV7-3 and TRBJ2-2; no clear D. The sequences come from peripheral blood, collected on day 0 of AZD1222 vaccination. This receptor was identified in an adult in good health. The CDR3 protein is CASSLSETGELFF. The DNA for the CDR3 is TGTGCCAGCAGCTTAAGTGAAACCGGGGAGCTGTTTTTT. The whole variable domain, remainder taken from reference TRBV7-3 and TRBJ2-2, is GAGVSQTPSNKVTEKGKYVELRCDPISGHTALYWYRQSLGQGPEFLIYFQGTGAADDSGLPNDRFFAVRPEGSVSTLKIQRTERGDSAVYLCASSLSETGELFFGEGSRLTVL.